This TCR beta chain originates from a study of CD8 T cells in Susac syndrome (dated by TCRdb to the late 2010s). Study-level background: The study used repertoire sequencing to test whether antigen drove CD8+ T cell activation and differentiation in Susac syndrome. CD8+ T cell repertoire clonality was compared between fewer than 13 healthy donors, about 14 Susac syndrome patients and roughly 15 multiple sclerosis patients.

With regard to this clonotype: Its antigen target is currently unknown. Per-base qualities were not stored, and no clone one base away is much larger.

Results and caveats for the whole study, not just this receptor: The number of individuals in the TCR sequencing and HLA analysis was acknowledged as relatively small.

Trimming costs V 4 bases and J 0 bases, and their ends lie 13 bases apart. The CDR3 numbers 16 residues from cysteine through phenylalanine. Only the CDR3 region is kept as DNA, spanning 48 bases read in frame from base 1. CDR1 and CDR2, looked up from the germline V gene, are SGDLS and YYNGEE. RNA was extracted with the RNeasy kit and about 0.45 to 1 ug was reverse transcribed using random hexamers. The immunoSEQ multiplex PCR assay, which covers 54 Vbeta and 13 Jbeta segments, was used to amplify TCR beta CDR3 regions. PCR amplification bias was corrected by using a synthetic template baseline for primer optimization and computational correction. As for the authors' bioinformatics: Reads were assigned to V, D and J genes according to IMGT and analyzed in immunoSEQ Analyzer, with only productive sequences retained. Clonality was computed as one minus Shannon entropy normalized by log2 of the number of productive unique sequences. Public and private clones were assessed among the 100 most prevalent clones of each patient and control. Clones were defined as Susac-specific when absent from the healthy and MS cohorts, from some 1,100 published viral clones and from other ImmuneACCESS disease sequences. TCRdb ran its own pipeline on the public reads, namely fastp trimming at Q25 and MiXCR clone calling, and kept in-frame beta chains. Identical CDR3 protein sequences are pooled into one entry, listed with their most common genes and DNA. TCRdb's processing, not the study's, gives the V and J calls here. Present in this sample are 50,000 to 65,000 distinct CDR3 sequences, 90% to 95% of which were seen just once. The ten largest clones represent about 0.21% of the sample.

High-throughput TCR beta sequencing profiled peripheral blood CD8+ and CD4+ T cells from healthy donors, Susac syndrome patients and multiple sclerosis patients. The healthy donors served as controls matched for age and sex. Bulk CD8+ and CD4+ T cells were purified by magnetic negative isolation, while CD8+ TEMRA cells were enriched using FACS. Blood was collected in EDTA tubes and processed within 24 hours, with PBMCs isolated through density gradient centrifugation. PBMCs intended for TCR sequencing were cryopreserved in liquid nitrogen and thawed later in a water bath at 37 degrees C. A purity of at least 90% was achieved for sorted or isolated CD4+, CD8+ and CD8+ TEMRA cells.

This TCR came from a human donor in good health. The sequence joins TRBV9 to TRBJ1-4, and the D gene may be TRBD1, 5 bases matching. The sample comprised CD8+ T cells from PBMCs. The CDR3 region: CASSTWDGATNEKLFF. DNA sequence: TGTGCCAGCAGCACCTGGGACGGAGCAACTAATGAAAAACTGTTTTTT.